This TCR beta chain is drawn from a study of a mutant IDH1 vaccine in newly diagnosed glioma. As for the study in general: Sex distribution of treated patients was about 60% male and roughly 40% female; mean age was 40.4 years. Study conclusions and caveats: Alterations occurring in top peripheral T cell clonotypes seemed unrelated to pseudoprogression.

Regarding time point: week 47, end of study. In every dose of vaccine, 300 ug of mutant IDH1 20-mer peptide was given alongside topical imiquimod. The repertoire was sequenced with immunoSEQ multiplex PCR; TCRdb's copy has only in-frame clones and lacks some. The sample yields 30,000 to 40,000 clones, more than 80% seen once. Worth noting for this clone: Antigen unknown.

Here the sequenced sample was PBMCs, taken from a glioma patient whose treatment included an IDH1 peptide vaccine. This clonotype was obtained from a woman aged 40-49 years with glioma.

Here the CDR3 reads CAISESGMIGRSLEQFF. Written as DNA, the CDR3 is TGTGCCATCAGTGAGTCGGGTATGATCGGGAGGTCGCTTGAGCAGTTCTTC. V and J are TRBV10-3 and TRBJ2-1, with 7 positions matching TRBD2. The germline V gene has CDR1 ENHRY and CDR2 SYGVKD. Trimming took 0 bases from V and 9 from J; bases not matched to a gene: 14. This CDR3 region has 17 residues.